This T cell receptor beta chain was profiled in a study of control samples from healthy donors and cancer patients. Germline trimming cut 9 bases from V and 6 bases from J; bases unmatched to any gene: 4. The CDR3 extends over 13 amino acids. Germline V CDR1 and CDR2: KGHDR, SFDVKD. Sequencing used immunoSEQ multiplex PCR; TCRdb keeps in-frame clones, though not all of them. The data hold roughly 88,000 clones, with around 85% observed a single time. This clone was seen a few times. The chain combines TRBV24-1 with TRBJ2-2; 9 nucleotides align to TRBD1. Sequences were obtained from blood. The TCR comes from a man aged 25-45 years in good health. Here the CDR3 DNA reads TGTGCCACCCGGGACAGGGAGGCCGGGGAGCTGTTTTTT. It yields the protein CATRDREAGELFF.